This T cell receptor (beta chain) appears in the sequencing data of a study of blood T cells in healthy people across ages. A minimum of 7 million PBMCs was isolated per sample. Only a few counts were recorded for this clonotype. Its antigen is unknown. A much more abundant neighbour one base away suggests this may be a read error. Primed by a sample-barcoded 5' primer and a J-beta primer mix, a second PCR proceeded for about 6 to 12 cycles. A template-switch adaptor that had 12 random nucleotides put a tag on each cDNA molecule. A single record per CDR3 protein comes from TCRdb applying MiXCR to the 5' RACE reads. The repertoire holds about a million distinct CDR3 sequences, with around 48% as singletons. Germline loops: CDR1 SGHRS, CDR2 YFSETQ. Trimming took 4 bases from V and 11 from J; bases not matched to a gene: 10. The CDR3 runs 15 residues. General study results and limits: As naive T cell percentage varied, TCR beta diversity correlated strongly with it. Long-lived donors exceeded aged donors in naive CD4+ cells and diversity.

Source material: blood. This TCR was sampled from a man younger than 40 in good health. The J gene is TRBJ2-6, the V gene TRBV5-1, with TRBD1 matching over 9 bases. The chain's CDR3 is CASSPRQGDVDVLTF. In nucleotides, the CDR3 is TGCGCCAGCAGCCCCCGACAGGGGGATGTCGACGTCCTGACTTTC.